The 6 T cell receptor beta chains presented below share a single source sample, sequenced in a study of response to subunit inactivated influenza vaccine. TCRdb re-called the RT-PCR reads with MiXCR, one entry per CDR3 protein. This sample has 160,000 or so distinct CDR3 sequences; roughly 11% occur once, and the top ten carry about an eighth. The material was non-naive T cells sorted from PBMCs, obtained roughly 6 weeks after vaccination. Receptor source: a man aged 45-65 years who received an inactivated influenza vaccine.

In this sample, this clonotype turned up a few times. V and J are TRBV11-2 and TRBJ2-7; D unclear. Trimming left V 1 base short and J 2 bases short, with 6 bases between. This CDR3 is built from 13 residues. Germline lookup yields CDR1 SGHAT and CDR2 FQNNGV. CDR3 in DNA: TGTGCCAGCAGCTTAGGAGCCCCCTACGAGCAGTACTTC. It yields the protein CASSLGAPYEQYF.

Only a few counts were recorded for this clonotype. The V call is TRBV6-1, the J call TRBJ2-7, with D possibly called TRBD1 or TRBD2 (5 bases each). Germline V lookup: CDR1 MNHNS, CDR2 SASEGT. Trimming removed 4 bases from V and 2 bases from J, with 15 bases in between. The CDR3 runs 15 residues. CDR3 coding DNA: TGTGCCAGCAGTGGGGACGCCAGCGGCCCCTACGAGCAGTACTTC. Its protein product is CASSGDASGPYEQYF.

This clonotype was observed many times. The rearrangement joins TRBV12-3 or TRBV12-4 to TRBJ1-5; TRBD1 might be the D (5 bases). CDR3 length equals 14 residues. Trimming removed 6 bases from V and 3 bases from J, with 12 bases in between. Written as DNA, the CDR3 is TGTGCCAGCAGGGGAGGGGTAGACAATCAGCCCCAGCATTTT. Residues: CASRGGVDNQPQHF.

The chain uses TRBV7-9 and TRBJ2-7, with 10 bases aligning to TRBD2. CDR3 size: 15 residues. Germline CDR1 SEHNR, CDR2 FQNEAQ (reference sequence). Trimming took 6 bases from V and 3 from J; bases not matched to a gene: 8. CDR3 DNA sequence: TGTGCCAGCAGTCGCGGACTAGCGGCGGGCTACGAGCAGTACTTC. Translation gives CASSRGLAAGYEQYF.

This chain connects TRBV4-3 to TRBJ2-5; D is ambiguous. The CDR3 loop spans 15 amino acids. CDR1 and CDR2 from the germline V gene are LGHNA and YSLEER. V lost 8 bases to trimming and J lost 3 bases, with 19 bases between them. DNA for the CDR3: TGCGCCAGCTCCCCAAGTTTCGACCGCAAAGAGACCCAGTACTTC. Protein sequence: CASSPSFDRKETQYF.

The chain has TRBV5-1 and TRBJ2-3, with TRBD1 identical over 9 bases. The V gene's germline CDR1 is SGHRS and CDR2 YFSETQ. The CDR3 is 16 residues long. Trimming took 4 bases from V and 2 from J; bases not matched to a gene: 8. This CDR3 reads CASSDPGQGITDTQYF. The CDR3 DNA reads TGCGCCAGCAGCGATCCGGGACAGGGAATCACAGATACGCAGTATTTT.